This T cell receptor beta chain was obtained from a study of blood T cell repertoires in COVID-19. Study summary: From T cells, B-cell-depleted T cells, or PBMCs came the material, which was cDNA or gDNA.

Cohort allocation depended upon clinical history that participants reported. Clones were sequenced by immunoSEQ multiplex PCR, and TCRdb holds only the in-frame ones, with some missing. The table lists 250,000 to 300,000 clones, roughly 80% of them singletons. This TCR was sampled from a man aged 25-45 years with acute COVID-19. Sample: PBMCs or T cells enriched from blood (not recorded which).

CDR3 nucleotides: TGTGCCAGCAGCCTGACAGGGGGTCATAAGACCCAGTACTTC. Translation gives CASSLTGGHKTQYF. This chain connects TRBV28 to TRBJ2-5; the match to TRBD1 covers 9 bases. Germline loops: CDR1 MDHEN, CDR2 SYDVKM. CDR3 length: 14 amino acids. Germline trimming cut 6 bases from V and 6 bases from J; bases unmatched to any gene: 8.